At least ten counts were recorded for the clone carrying this T cell receptor beta chain. Its antigen remains unknown. Amplification yielded TCR beta CDR3 regions, with RNA transcripts as the source. During a first-round RT-PCR of the TCR CDR3, the HTBI primer set was used. TCRdb called the multiplex PCR reads again in MiXCR, with one record for every CDR3 protein. The sample holds more than 500,000 distinct CDR3 sequences; roughly 17% are singletons and the top ten take over 3.5%. The authors deemed Graves' hyperthyroidism stable absent ophthalmopathy progression within 18 months. Aged 18 to 65, the patients had hyperthyroidism that was newly diagnosed and had lasted under 2 months. These data originate in a study of T cells in Graves' hyperthyroidism and ophthalmopathy. Study background: Specimen type is peripheral blood, collected at initial diagnosis prior to any treatment.

General study results and limits: Before onset, by a median of approximately 6.8 months, the model predicted ophthalmopathy.

What was sequenced was blood. This sequence originates from a woman younger than 45 with Graves' hyperthyroidism.

The CDR3 loop is CASSAGTTYEQYF. CDR3 DNA: TGTGCCAGCAGTGCCGGGACGACCTACGAGCAGTACTTC. The rearrangement joins TRBV7-9 to TRBJ2-7, with D possibly called TRBD1 or TRBD2 (5 bases each). The V end lost 6 bases, the J end lost 2 bases, and 11 bases lay between the germline ends. This CDR3 has 13 residues. Per germline, CDR1 SEHNR and CDR2 FQNEAQ (reference sequence).